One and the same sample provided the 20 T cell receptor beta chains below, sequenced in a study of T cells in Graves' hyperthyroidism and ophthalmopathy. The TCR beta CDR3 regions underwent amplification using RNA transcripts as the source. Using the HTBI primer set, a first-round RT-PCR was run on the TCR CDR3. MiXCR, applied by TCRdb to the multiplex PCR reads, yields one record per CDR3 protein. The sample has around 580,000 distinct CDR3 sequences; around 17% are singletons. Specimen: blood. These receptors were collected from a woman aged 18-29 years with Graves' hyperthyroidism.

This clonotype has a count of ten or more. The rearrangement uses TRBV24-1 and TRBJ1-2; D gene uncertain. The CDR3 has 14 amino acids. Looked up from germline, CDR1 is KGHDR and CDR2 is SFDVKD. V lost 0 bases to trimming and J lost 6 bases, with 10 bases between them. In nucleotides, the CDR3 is TGTGCCACCAGTGATTTGGAAACCGTACATGGCTACACCTTC. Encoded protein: CATSDLETVHGYTF.

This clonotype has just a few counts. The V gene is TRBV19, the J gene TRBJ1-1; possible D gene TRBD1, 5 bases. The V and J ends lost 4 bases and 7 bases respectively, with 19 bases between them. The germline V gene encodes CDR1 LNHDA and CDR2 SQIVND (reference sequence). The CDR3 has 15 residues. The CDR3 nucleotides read TGTGCCAGTAGTACCGACGGACAAGGCTGGGGTGAAGCTTTCTTT. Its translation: CASSTDGQGWGEAFF.

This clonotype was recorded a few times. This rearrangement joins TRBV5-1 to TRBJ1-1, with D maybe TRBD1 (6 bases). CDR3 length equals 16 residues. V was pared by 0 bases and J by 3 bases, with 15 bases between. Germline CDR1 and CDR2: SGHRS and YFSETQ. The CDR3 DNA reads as TGCGCCAGCAGCTTGGCCACAGGGAAGGCGTACACTGAAGCTTTCTTT. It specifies CASSLATGKAYTEAFF.

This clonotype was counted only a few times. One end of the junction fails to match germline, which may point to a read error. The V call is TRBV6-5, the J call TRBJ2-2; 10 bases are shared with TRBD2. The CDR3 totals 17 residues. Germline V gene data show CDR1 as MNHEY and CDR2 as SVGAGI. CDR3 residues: CASSYYSSGSSAGELVF. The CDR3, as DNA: TGTGCCAGCAGTTACTACTCTAGCGGGAGTTCCGCCGGGGAGCTGGTTTTT.

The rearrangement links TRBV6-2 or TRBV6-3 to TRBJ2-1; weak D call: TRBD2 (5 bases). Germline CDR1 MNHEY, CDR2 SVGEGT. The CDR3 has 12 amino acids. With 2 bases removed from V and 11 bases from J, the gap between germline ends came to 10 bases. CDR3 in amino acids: CASSYGGLKQFF. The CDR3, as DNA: TGTGCCAGCAGTTACGGAGGCCTTAAGCAGTTCTTC.

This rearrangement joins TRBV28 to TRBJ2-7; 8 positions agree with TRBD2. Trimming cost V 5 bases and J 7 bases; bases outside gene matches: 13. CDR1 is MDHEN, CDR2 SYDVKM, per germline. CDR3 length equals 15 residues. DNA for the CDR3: TGTGCCAGCAGTCCCTCTACCGGGGGGGCCAAGGAGCAGTACTTC. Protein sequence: CASSPSTGGAKEQYF.

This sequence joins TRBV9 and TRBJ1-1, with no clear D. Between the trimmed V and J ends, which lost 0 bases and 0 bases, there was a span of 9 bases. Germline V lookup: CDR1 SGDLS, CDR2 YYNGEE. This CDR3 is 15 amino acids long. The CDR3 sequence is CASSVETAMNTEAFF. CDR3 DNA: TGTGCCAGCAGCGTAGAAACAGCAATGAACACTGAAGCTTTCTTT.

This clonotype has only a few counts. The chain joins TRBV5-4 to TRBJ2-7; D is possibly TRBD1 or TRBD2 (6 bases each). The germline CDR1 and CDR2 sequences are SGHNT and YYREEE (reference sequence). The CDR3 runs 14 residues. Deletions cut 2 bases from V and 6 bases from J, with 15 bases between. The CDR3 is CASSFSGGYSEQYF. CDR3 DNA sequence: TGTGCCAGCAGCTTCTCCGGGGGCTATTCCGAGCAGTACTTC.

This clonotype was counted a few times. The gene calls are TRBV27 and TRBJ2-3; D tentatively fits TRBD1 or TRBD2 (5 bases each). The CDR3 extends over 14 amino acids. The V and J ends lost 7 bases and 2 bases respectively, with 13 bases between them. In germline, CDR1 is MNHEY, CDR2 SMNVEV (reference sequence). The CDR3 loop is CASNGEGSTDTQYF. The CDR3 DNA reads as TGTGCCAGCAATGGTGAGGGGTCCACAGATACGCAGTATTTT.

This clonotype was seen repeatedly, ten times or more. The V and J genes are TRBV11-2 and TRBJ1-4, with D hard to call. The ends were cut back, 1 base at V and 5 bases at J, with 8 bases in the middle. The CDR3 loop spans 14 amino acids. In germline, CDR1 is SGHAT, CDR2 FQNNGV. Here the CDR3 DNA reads TGTGCCAGCAGCTTAGGGGCAGAGAATGAAAAACTGTTTTTT. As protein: CASSLGAENEKLFF. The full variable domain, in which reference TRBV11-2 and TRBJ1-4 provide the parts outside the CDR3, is EAGVAQSPRYKIIEKRQSVAFWCNPISGHATLYWYQQILGQGPKLLIQFQNNGVVDDSQLPKDRFSAERLKGVDSTLKIQPAKLEDSAVYLCASSLGAENEKLFFGSGTQLSVL.

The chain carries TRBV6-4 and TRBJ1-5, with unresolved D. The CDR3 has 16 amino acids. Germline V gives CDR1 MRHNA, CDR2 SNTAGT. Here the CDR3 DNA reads TGTTCAAACCCCAAGGTCCGAGTCTATAGCAATCAGCCCCAGCATTTT. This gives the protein CSNPKVRVYSNQPQHF.

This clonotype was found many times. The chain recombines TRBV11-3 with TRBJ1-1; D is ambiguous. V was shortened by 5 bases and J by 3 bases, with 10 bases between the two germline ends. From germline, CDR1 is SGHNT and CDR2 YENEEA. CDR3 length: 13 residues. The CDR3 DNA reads TGTGCCAGCAGCAAACCGGCCTACACTGAAGCTTTCTTT. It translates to CASSKPAYTEAFF.

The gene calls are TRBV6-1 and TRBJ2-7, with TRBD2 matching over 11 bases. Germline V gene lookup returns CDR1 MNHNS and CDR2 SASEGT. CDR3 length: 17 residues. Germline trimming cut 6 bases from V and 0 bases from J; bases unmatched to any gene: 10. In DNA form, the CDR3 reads TGTGCCAGCAGGGACAGACTAGCGGGACCTTCCTCCTACGAGCAGTACTTC. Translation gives CASRDRLAGPSSYEQYF.

Here the CDR3 reads CASSWGTGGLEQFF. The CDR3 region has the DNA TGCGCCAGCAGCTGGGGGACAGGGGGCCTTGAGCAGTTCTTC. This chain uses TRBV5-1 with TRBJ2-1, with 12 bases identical to TRBD1. Germline CDR1 is SGHRS and CDR2 is YFSETQ. This CDR3 is 14 amino acids long. J was trimmed by 9 bases and V by 3 bases; bases with no gene match: 4.

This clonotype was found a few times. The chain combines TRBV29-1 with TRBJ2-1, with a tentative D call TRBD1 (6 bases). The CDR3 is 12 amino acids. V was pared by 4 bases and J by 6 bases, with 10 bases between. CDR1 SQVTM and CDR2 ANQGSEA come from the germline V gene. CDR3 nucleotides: TGCAGCGTTGGCCAGGGGCCCAATGAGCAGTTCTTC. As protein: CSVGQGPNEQFF.

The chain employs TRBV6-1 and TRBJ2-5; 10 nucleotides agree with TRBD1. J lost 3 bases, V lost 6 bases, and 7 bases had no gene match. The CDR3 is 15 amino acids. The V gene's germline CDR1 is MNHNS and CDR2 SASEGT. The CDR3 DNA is TGTGCCAGCAGCGGACAGGGGGGCATTAAAGAGACCCAGTACTTC. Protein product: CASSGQGGIKETQYF.

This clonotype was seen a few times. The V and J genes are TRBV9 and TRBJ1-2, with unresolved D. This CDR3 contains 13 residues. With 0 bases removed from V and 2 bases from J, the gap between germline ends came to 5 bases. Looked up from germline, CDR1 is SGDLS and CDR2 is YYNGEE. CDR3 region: CASSVDGNYGYTF. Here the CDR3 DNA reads TGTGCCAGCAGCGTAGACGGAAACTATGGCTACACCTTC.

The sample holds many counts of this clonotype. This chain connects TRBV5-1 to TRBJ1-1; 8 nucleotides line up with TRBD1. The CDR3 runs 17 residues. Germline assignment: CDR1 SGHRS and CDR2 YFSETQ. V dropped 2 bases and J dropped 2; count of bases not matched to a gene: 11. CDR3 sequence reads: CASSLQTGGFGNTEAFF. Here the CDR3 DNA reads TGCGCCAGCAGCTTACAAACAGGGGGGTTTGGTAACACTGAAGCTTTCTTT.

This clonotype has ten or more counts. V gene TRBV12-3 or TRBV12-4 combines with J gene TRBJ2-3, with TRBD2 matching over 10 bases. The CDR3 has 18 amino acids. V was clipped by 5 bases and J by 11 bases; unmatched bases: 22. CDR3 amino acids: CASSRSPKTGLARSGQYF. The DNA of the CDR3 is TGTGCCAGCAGTCGTAGCCCTAAAACGGGACTAGCGCGCTCGGGGCAGTATTTT.

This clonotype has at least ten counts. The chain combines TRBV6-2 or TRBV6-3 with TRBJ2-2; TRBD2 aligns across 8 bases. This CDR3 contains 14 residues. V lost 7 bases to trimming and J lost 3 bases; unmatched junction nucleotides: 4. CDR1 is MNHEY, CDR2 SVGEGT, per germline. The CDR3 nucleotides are TGTGCCAGCAAATCCGGGAGGGACACCGGGGAGCTGTTTTTT. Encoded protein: CASKSGRDTGELFF.